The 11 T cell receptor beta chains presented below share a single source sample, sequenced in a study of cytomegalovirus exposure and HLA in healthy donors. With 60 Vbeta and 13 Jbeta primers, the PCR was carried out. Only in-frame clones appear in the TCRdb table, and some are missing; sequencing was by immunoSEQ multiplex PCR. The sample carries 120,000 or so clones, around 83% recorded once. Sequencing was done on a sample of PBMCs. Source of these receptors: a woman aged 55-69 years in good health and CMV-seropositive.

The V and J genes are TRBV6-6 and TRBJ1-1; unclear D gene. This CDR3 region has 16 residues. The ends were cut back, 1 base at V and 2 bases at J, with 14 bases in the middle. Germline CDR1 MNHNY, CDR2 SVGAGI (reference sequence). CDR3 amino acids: CASSYFSDIQNTEAFF. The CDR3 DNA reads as TGTGCCAGCAGTTACTTTTCCGACATCCAAAACACTGAAGCTTTCTTT.

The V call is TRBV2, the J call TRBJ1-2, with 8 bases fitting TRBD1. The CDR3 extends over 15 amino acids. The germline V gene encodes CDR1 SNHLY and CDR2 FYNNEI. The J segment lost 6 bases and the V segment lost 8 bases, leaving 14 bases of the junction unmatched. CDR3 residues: CASRTLAGGLDGYTF. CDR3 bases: TGTGCCAGCCGAACCCTTGCAGGGGGCCTGGATGGCTACACCTTC.

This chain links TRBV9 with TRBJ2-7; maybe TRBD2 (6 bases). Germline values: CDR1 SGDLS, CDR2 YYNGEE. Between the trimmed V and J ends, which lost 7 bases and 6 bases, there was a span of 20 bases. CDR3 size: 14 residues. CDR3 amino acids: CASSRGTGFFEQYF. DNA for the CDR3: TGTGCCAGCTCCCGCGGGACCGGGTTTTTCGAGCAGTACTTC.

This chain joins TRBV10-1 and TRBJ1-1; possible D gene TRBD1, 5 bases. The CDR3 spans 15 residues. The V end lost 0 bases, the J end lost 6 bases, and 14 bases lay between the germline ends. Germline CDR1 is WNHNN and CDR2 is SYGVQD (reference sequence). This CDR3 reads CASSESEGLGAEAFF. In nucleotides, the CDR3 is TGCGCCAGCAGTGAGTCGGAGGGGTTGGGAGCTGAAGCTTTCTTT.

CDR3 nucleotide sequence: TGTGCCAGCAGTCGAACGGTACAAGAGACCCAGTACTTC. Translating gives CASSRTVQETQYF. The chain combines TRBV28 with TRBJ2-5; no reliable D call. CDR3 length: 13 amino acids. Germline loops: CDR1 MDHEN, CDR2 SYDVKM. V lost 5 bases and J 2 bases, leaving 9 bases between the germline ends.

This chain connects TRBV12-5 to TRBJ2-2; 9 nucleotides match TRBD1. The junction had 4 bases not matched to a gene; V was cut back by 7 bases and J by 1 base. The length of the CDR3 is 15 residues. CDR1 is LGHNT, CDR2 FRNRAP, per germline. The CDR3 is CASAWGQGNTGELFF. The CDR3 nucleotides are TGTGCTAGTGCCTGGGGACAGGGGAACACCGGGGAGCTGTTTTTT.

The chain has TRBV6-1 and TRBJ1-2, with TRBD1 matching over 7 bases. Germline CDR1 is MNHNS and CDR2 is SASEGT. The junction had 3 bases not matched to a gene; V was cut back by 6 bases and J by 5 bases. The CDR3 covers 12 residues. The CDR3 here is CASRGQSYGYTF. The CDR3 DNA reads TGTGCCAGCAGGGGACAGTCTTATGGCTACACCTTC.

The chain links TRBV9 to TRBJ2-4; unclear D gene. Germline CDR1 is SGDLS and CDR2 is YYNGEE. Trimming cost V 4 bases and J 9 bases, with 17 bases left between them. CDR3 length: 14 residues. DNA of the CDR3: TGTGCCAGCAGCCAAGCCCCGGAGACTGGCATTCAGTACTTC. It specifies CASSQAPETGIQYF.

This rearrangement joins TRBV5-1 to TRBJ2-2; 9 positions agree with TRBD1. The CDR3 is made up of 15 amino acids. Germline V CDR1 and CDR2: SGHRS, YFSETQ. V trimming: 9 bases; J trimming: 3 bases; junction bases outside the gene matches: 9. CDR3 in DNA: TGCGCCACCTCGAGGGACAGGGACGACACCGGGGAGCTGTTTTTT. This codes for CATSRDRDDTGELFF.

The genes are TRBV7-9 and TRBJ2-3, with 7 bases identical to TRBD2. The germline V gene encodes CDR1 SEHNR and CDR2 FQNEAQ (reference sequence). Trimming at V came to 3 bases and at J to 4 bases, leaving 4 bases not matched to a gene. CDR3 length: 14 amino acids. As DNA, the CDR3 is TGTGCCAGCAGCTTTGCTAGCGGCTCAGATACGCAGTATTTT. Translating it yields CASSFASGSDTQYF.

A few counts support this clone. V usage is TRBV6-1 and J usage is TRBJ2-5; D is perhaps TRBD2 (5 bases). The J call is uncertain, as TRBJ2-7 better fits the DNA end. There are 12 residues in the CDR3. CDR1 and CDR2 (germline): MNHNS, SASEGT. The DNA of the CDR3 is TGTGCCAGCATTATTGAGGGCTACGAGCAGTACTTC. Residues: CASIIEGYEQYF.